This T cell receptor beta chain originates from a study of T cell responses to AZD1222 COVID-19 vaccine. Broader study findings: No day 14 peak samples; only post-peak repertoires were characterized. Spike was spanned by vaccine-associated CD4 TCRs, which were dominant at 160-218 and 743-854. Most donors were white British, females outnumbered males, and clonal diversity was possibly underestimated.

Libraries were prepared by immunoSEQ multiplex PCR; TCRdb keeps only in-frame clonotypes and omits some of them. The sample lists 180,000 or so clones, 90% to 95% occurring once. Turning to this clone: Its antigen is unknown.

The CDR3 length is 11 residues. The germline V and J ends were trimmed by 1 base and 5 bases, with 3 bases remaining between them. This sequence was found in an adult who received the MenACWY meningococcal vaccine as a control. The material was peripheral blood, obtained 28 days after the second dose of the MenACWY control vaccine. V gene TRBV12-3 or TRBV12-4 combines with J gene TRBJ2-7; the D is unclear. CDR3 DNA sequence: TGTGCCAGCAGTTTAGTAGACGAGCAGTACTTC. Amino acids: CASSLVDEQYF.